Listed below are T cell receptor beta chains from one sample, sequenced in a study of blood T cell repertoires in COVID-19. The assay was immunoSEQ multiplex PCR, and TCRdb's table has in-frame clones only and misses some. The data hold under 300,000 clones, with about 80% observed a single time. Sample: peripheral blood. The receptors shown here come from a woman of 80 years or more with active or convalescent COVID-19. Each CDR3 is given with its conserved first and last residue. Each record gives: V gene, clone size, J gene, D gene, CDR3 DNA, CDR3 protein. D genes are given only for firm matches. The size entry is marked missing in some rows and otherwise reads once, few, many or a size class.

TRBV15	NA	TRBJ2-6	TRBD1	TGTGCCACCAGCAGAAAGGGAACAGGGGGATCCGGGGCCAACGTCCTGACTTTC	CATSRKGTGGSGANVLTF
TRBV5-1	NA	TRBJ2-2	NA	TGCGCCAGCCGAAGGACACCCAGTCCCACCGGGGAGCTGTTTTTT	CASRRTPSPTGELFF
TRBV27	NA	TRBJ1-5	NA	TGTGCCAGCAGTTCGGGTAGGGGAAGATATAGCAATCAGCCCCAGCATTTT	CASSSGRGRYSNQPQHF
TRBV5-1	NA	TRBJ2-1	TRBD2	TGCGCCAGCAGCTTGGAGCGGGGTTGGGGCAATGAGCAGTTCTTC	CASSLERGWGNEQFF
TRBV20-1	NA	TRBJ2-1	NA	TGCAGTGCTAGTCAAATGTCACCGGGACACTTTTACAATGAGCAGTTCTTC	CSASQMSPGHFYNEQFF
TRBV18	NA	TRBJ1-1	TRBD1	TGTGCCAGCTCACCGGCGCAGGGGGTAACTGAAGCTTTCTTT	CASSPAQGVTEAFF
TRBV5-4	NA	TRBJ2-7	TRBD2	TGTGCCAGCAGCCCGACTAGCGGATACGAGCAGTACTTC	CASSPTSGYEQYF
TRBV28	NA	TRBJ1-2	NA	TGTGCCAGTACTCAGGGTGGCTATGGCTACACCTTC	CASTQGGYGYTF
TRBV19	NA	TRBJ2-1	NA	TGTGCCAGTAGCACCCCTCCAGTGTGGGGGGGCCCGAATGAGCAGTTCTTC	CASSTPPVWGGPNEQFF
TRBV27	NA	TRBJ2-7	NA	TGTGCCAGCAGTGGATTAGCGGATACTTCATACTACGAGCAGTACTTC	CASSGLADTSYYEQYF
TRBV5-4	once	TRBJ2-5	NA	TGTGCCAGCAACAACAATCGGGGGGCTCTAGAGACCCAGTACTTC	CASNNNRGALETQYF
TRBV7-9	NA	TRBJ1-4	TRBD1	TGTGCCAGCAGCTTAGCCGGGACAGGGGCTGAAAAACTGTTTTTT	CASSLAGTGAEKLFF
TRBV11-2	NA	TRBJ1-2	TRBD1	TGTGCCAGCAGCTCCTGGGACAGGGAGGACTATGGCTACACCTTC	CASSSWDREDYGYTF
TRBV18	NA	TRBJ1-2	TRBD1	TGTGCCAGCTCACCACCCGGGACAGGGGAGGGTGGCTACACCTTC	CASSPPGTGEGGYTF
TRBV30	once	TRBJ1-4	NA	TGTGCCTGGACCCCGACAGGACTGTATGAAAAACTGTTTTTT	CAWTPTGLYEKLFF
TRBV6-5	NA	TRBJ2-5	TRBD1	TGTGCCAGCAGATTCACAGGGGTTTCGGAGACCCAGTACTTC	CASRFTGVSETQYF
TRBV14	NA	TRBJ1-3	NA	TGTGCCAGCAGCACGAGCTCTGGAAACACCATATATTTT	CASSTSSGNTIYF
TRBV9	NA	TRBJ2-3	NA	TGTGCCAGCAGCTCCAGACAGGCCTATAGCACAGATACGCAGTATTTT	CASSSRQAYSTDTQYF
TRBV5-1	NA	TRBJ2-4	NA	TGCGCCAGCAGCTTGGCCCCCACAGGGAGCGGCATTCAGTACTTC	CASSLAPTGSGIQYF
TRBV28	NA	TRBJ1-5	NA	TGTGCCAGCAGGCCCGCAGGGTCCCCTCAGCCCCAGCATTTT	CASRPAGSPQPQHF
TRBV5-1	NA	TRBJ2-1	TRBD1	TGCGCCAGCAGCAACAGGGGGCGCCTATGGAATGAGCAGTTCTTC	CASSNRGRLWNEQFF
TRBV27	NA	TRBJ2-5	NA	TGTGCCAGCAGGCCCAGTTTTCAAGAGACCCAGTACTTC	CASRPSFQETQYF
TRBV5-1	NA	TRBJ1-2	TRBD1	TGCGCCAGCAGCCCGGAGATAACAGGGGGCGGCTACACCTTC	CASSPEITGGGYTF
TRBV5-5	NA	TRBJ2-5	TRBD1	TGTGCCAGCAGCTTGACAGGGGACGACGCGACCCAGTACTTC	CASSLTGDDATQYF
TRBV10-3	NA	TRBJ2-2	TRBD1	TGTGCCATCAGTGAGTCCGGACAGGGTTATACCCTGTGGGCCGGGGAGCTGTTTTTT	CAISESGQGYTLWAGELFF
TRBV5-1	NA	TRBJ2-5	TRBD2	TGCGCCAGCACGACTAGCGGGAGAGGAGAGACCCAGTACTTC	CASTTSGRGETQYF
TRBV19	few	TRBJ1-1	NA	TGTGCCAGTAGCCAAACAATCTCAGGGGCTTTCTTT	CASSQTISGAFF
TRBV19	NA	TRBJ1-2	NA	TGTGCCAGTACCCCCGCGGGGAGGGGGTACGGCTACACCTTC	CASTPAGRGYGYTF
TRBV29-1	NA	TRBJ2-3	TRBD2	TGCAGCGCGAGGACGGGAGGCGATACGCAGTATTTT	CSARTGGDTQYF
TRBV19	NA	TRBJ2-7	TRBD1	TGTGCCAGTAGTAGGGACAGGGGGACCTACGAGCAGTACTTC	CASSRDRGTYEQYF
TRBV6-2/TRBV6-3	NA	TRBJ1-2	NA	TGTGCCAGCAGTTACTCAGAGGACTATGGCTACACCTTC	CASSYSEDYGYTF
TRBV12-3/TRBV12-4	NA	TRBJ2-7	NA	TGTGCCAGCAGGGGATTGGGGCAGTACGAGCAGTACTTC	CASRGLGQYEQYF
TRBV11-2	NA	TRBJ2-3	NA	TGTGCCAGCAGCGGAGGGGTTATCACAGATACGCAGTATTTT	CASSGGVITDTQYF
TRBV2	NA	TRBJ2-7	NA	TGTGCCAGCAAAGGGAGTCGAGGGTCCTACGAGCAGTACTTC	CASKGSRGSYEQYF
TRBV10-2	NA	TRBJ2-5	TRBD2	TGCGCCAGCAATAGCGGGGGGCCATGGGAGACCCAGTACTTC	CASNSGGPWETQYF
TRBV6-1	NA	TRBJ2-5	TRBD1	TGTGCCAGCAGTGAAAGTCAGGGGGAAGAGACCCAGTACTTC	CASSESQGEETQYF
TRBV29-1	NA	TRBJ2-1	TRBD1	TGCAGCGTTAAAGGGACAGGGAACTACAATGAGCAGTTCTTC	CSVKGTGNYNEQFF
TRBV11-1	NA	TRBJ1-2	TRBD1	TGTGCCAGCAGCCTGGGACAGAACTATGGCTACACCTTC	CASSLGQNYGYTF
TRBV5-1	once	TRBJ2-7	TRBD2	TGCGCCAGCAGCTTGGATTCGGGAGGGCCGAGGGAGCAGTACTTC	CASSLDSGGPREQYF
TRBV18	NA	TRBJ1-5	NA	TGTGCCAGCTCACGATCAGGTGATCAGCCCCAGCATTTT	CASSRSGDQPQHF
TRBV7-2	NA	TRBJ1-5	NA	TGTGCCAGCAACACGAGGGGCAATCAGCCCCAGCATTTT	CASNTRGNQPQHF
TRBV6-6	NA	TRBJ1-2	TRBD1	TGTGCCAGCAATCTGGGGACAGGGGTCGGCGGCTACACCTTC	CASNLGTGVGGYTF